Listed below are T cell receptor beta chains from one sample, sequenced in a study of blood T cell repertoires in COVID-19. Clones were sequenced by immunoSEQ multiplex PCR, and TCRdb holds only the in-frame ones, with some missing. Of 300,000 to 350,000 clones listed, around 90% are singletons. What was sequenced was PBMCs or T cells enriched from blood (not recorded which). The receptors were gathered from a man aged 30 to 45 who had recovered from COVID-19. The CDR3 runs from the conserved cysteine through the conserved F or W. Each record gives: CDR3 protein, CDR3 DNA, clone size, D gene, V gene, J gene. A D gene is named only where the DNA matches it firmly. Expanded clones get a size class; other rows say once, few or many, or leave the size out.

CDR3: CASSRTMNTEAFF
DNA: TGTGCCAGCAGCCGGACAATGAACACTGAAGCTTTCTTT
size: once
D: .
V: TRBV6-5
J: TRBJ1-1

CDR3: CASSGRVPGDTQYF
DNA: TGTGCCAGCAGCGGCCGGGTCCCCGGGGATACGCAGTATTTT
size: .
D: .
V: TRBV5-6
J: TRBJ2-3

CDR3: CASSEQGWDEQFF
DNA: TGTGCCAGCTCGGAACAGGGGTGGGATGAGCAGTTCTTC
size: .
D: TRBD1
V: TRBV18
J: TRBJ2-1

CDR3: CASSLSGPDFYGYTF
DNA: TGTGCCAGCAGCTTATCAGGGCCCGATTTCTATGGCTACACCTTC
size: .
D: .
V: TRBV7-3
J: TRBJ1-2

CDR3: CAGSSGGTIIYEQYF
DNA: TGTGCCGGATCTAGCGGGGGGACTATCATTTACGAGCAGTACTTC
size: .
D: TRBD2
V: TRBV6-5
J: TRBJ2-7

CDR3: CASRFTTGGLGNTIYF
DNA: TGTGCCAGCAGATTTACAACAGGGGGACTAGGAAACACCATATATTTT
size: .
D: TRBD1
V: TRBV5-8
J: TRBJ1-3

CDR3: CASSYDRSYYGYTF
DNA: TGTGCCAGCAGCTACGACAGATCTTACTATGGCTACACCTTC
size: .
D: .
V: TRBV7-9
J: TRBJ1-2

CDR3: CASSLLGGSLLDTQYF
DNA: TGTGCCAGCAGTTTATTAGGGGGAAGTCTTCTTGATACGCAGTATTTT
size: .
D: .
V: TRBV28
J: TRBJ2-3

CDR3: CAISDPGSTEAFF
DNA: TGTGCCATCAGTGATCCGGGTAGCACTGAAGCTTTCTTT
size: .
D: .
V: TRBV10-3
J: TRBJ1-1

CDR3: CASSLLAGPQETQYF
DNA: TGCGCCAGCAGCTTGCTAGCGGGGCCTCAAGAGACCCAGTACTTC
size: .
D: TRBD2
V: TRBV5-1
J: TRBJ2-5

CDR3: CASSPGGGDRDGYTF
DNA: TGTGCCAGCAGCCCAGGGGGCGGGGACAGGGATGGCTACACCTTC
size: .
D: TRBD1
V: TRBV7-9
J: TRBJ1-2

CDR3: CASSLGTSYSYEQYF
DNA: TGTGCCAGCAGCTTAGGGACTAGCTACTCCTACGAGCAGTACTTC
size: once
D: TRBD2
V: TRBV11-2
J: TRBJ2-7

CDR3: CASSLALRTTYEQYF
DNA: TGTGCCAGCAGCTTAGCGCTGAGAACCACCTACGAGCAGTACTTC
size: .
D: .
V: TRBV7-9
J: TRBJ2-7

CDR3: CATKRGSGANVLTF
DNA: TGTGCCACAAAAAGGGGGTCTGGGGCCAACGTCCTGACTTTC
size: once
D: .
V: TRBV28
J: TRBJ2-6

CDR3: CASSLASADTQYF
DNA: TGTGCCAGCAGCTTGGCTAGCGCAGATACGCAGTATTTT
size: .
D: .
V: TRBV5-6
J: TRBJ2-3

CDR3: CASSIRQGVNSPLHF
DNA: TGTGCCAGTAGTATACGGCAAGGGGTTAATTCACCCCTCCACTTT
size: .
D: .
V: TRBV19
J: TRBJ1-6